The rows below give T cell receptor beta chains drawn from one sample of a study of blood T cell repertoires in COVID-19. Repertoires were generated with immunoSEQ multiplex PCR, while TCRdb's copy carries only in-frame clones and drops some. The data contain around 270,000 clones, 75% to 90% of them singletons. Specimen: PBMCs or T cells enriched from blood (not recorded which). The receptor source for this set is a woman aged 40 to 50 who had been exposed to COVID-19. CDR3s include the opening cysteine and the closing phenylalanine or tryptophan. The D gene is left open where the match is weak. Only some rows state a clone size, as once, few, many or a class for expanded clones.

V gene: TRBV7-8; J gene: TRBJ2-2; D gene: TRBD1; clone size: NA; CDR3 protein: CASSLTGARAGELFF; CDR3 DNA: TGTGCCAGCAGCTTAACAGGGGCGCGCGCCGGGGAGCTGTTTTTT
V gene: TRBV7-9; J gene: TRBJ1-1; D gene: NA; clone size: NA; CDR3 protein: CASSFGQQVTEAFF; CDR3 DNA: TGTGCCAGCAGCTTCGGACAGCAGGTGACTGAAGCTTTCTTT
V gene: TRBV7-3; J gene: TRBJ1-2; D gene: NA; clone size: once; CDR3 protein: CASSETGYGYTF; CDR3 DNA: TGTGCCAGCAGCGAGACGGGTTATGGCTACACCTTC
V gene: TRBV13; J gene: TRBJ2-3; D gene: TRBD2; clone size: once; CDR3 protein: CASSYSGDTDTQYF; CDR3 DNA: TGTGCCAGCAGCTATAGCGGGGACACAGATACGCAGTATTTT
V gene: TRBV7-2; J gene: TRBJ1-1; D gene: NA; clone size: few; CDR3 protein: CASRSGPSNTEAFF; CDR3 DNA: TGTGCCAGCCGGTCAGGGCCCTCGAACACTGAAGCTTTCTTT
V gene: TRBV18; J gene: TRBJ1-2; D gene: TRBD1; clone size: NA; CDR3 protein: CASSPLGPGTGLGANYGYTF; CDR3 DNA: TGTGCCAGCTCACCACTAGGGCCCGGGACAGGGCTTGGAGCTAACTATGGCTACACCTTC
V gene: TRBV27; J gene: TRBJ2-5; D gene: NA; clone size: NA; CDR3 protein: CASSLWSEDETQYF; CDR3 DNA: TGTGCCAGCAGTTTATGGAGTGAAGACGAGACCCAGTACTTC
V gene: TRBV6-4; J gene: TRBJ2-3; D gene: TRBD2; clone size: many; CDR3 protein: CASSENSGGAGTQYF; CDR3 DNA: TGTGCCAGCAGTGAAAATAGCGGGGGGGCCGGTACGCAGTATTTT
V gene: TRBV3-1/TRBV3-2; J gene: TRBJ2-6; D gene: NA; clone size: once; CDR3 protein: CASSLHLGGGANVLTF; CDR3 DNA: TGTGCCAGCAGTCTACACCTCGGGGGTGGGGCCAACGTCCTGACTTTC
V gene: TRBV7-2; J gene: TRBJ2-7; D gene: TRBD2; clone size: few; CDR3 protein: CASSLIGGGAYEQYF; CDR3 DNA: TGTGCCAGCAGCTTAATAGGCGGGGGGGCCTACGAGCAGTACTTC
V gene: TRBV6-2/TRBV6-3; J gene: TRBJ1-3; D gene: NA; clone size: NA; CDR3 protein: CASSYRGGNRNTIYF; CDR3 DNA: TGTGCCAGCAGTTACCGAGGAGGGAACAGAAACACCATATATTTT
V gene: TRBV7-9; J gene: TRBJ2-5; D gene: NA; clone size: NA; CDR3 protein: CASSLGVSSQETQYF; CDR3 DNA: TGTGCCAGCAGCTTAGGCGTGAGTTCCCAAGAGACCCAGTACTTC
V gene: TRBV11-1; J gene: TRBJ2-1; D gene: TRBD2; clone size: NA; CDR3 protein: CASSTLASSYNEQFF; CDR3 DNA: TGTGCCAGCAGCACACTAGCGAGCTCCTACAATGAGCAGTTCTTC
V gene: TRBV19; J gene: TRBJ1-1; D gene: TRBD1; clone size: NA; CDR3 protein: CASRTGTVDTEAFF; CDR3 DNA: TGTGCCAGTAGAACGGGGACAGTCGACACTGAAGCTTTCTTT
V gene: TRBV19; J gene: TRBJ1-5; D gene: NA; clone size: NA; CDR3 protein: CASSSQGNQPQHF; CDR3 DNA: TGTGCCAGTAGTTCCCAGGGGAATCAGCCCCAGCATTTT
V gene: TRBV28; J gene: TRBJ1-3; D gene: NA; clone size: NA; CDR3 protein: CASSSPPSSGNTIYF; CDR3 DNA: TGTGCCAGCAGTTCCCCCCCTTCTTCCGGAAACACCATATATTTT
V gene: TRBV30; J gene: TRBJ2-7; D gene: NA; clone size: NA; CDR3 protein: CAWIRFSLGSYEQYF; CDR3 DNA: TGTGCCTGGATTCGATTCTCACTCGGCTCCTACGAGCAGTACTTC
V gene: TRBV27; J gene: TRBJ1-4; D gene: NA; clone size: NA; CDR3 protein: CASRGGNEKLFF; CDR3 DNA: TGTGCCAGCAGGGGAGGGAATGAAAAACTGTTTTTT
V gene: TRBV6-2/TRBV6-3; J gene: TRBJ1-4; D gene: NA; clone size: NA; CDR3 protein: CASSPQSSGTSTNEKLFF; CDR3 DNA: TGTGCCAGCAGTCCACAATCGTCCGGGACTTCAACTAATGAAAAACTGTTTTTT
V gene: TRBV30; J gene: TRBJ1-1; D gene: NA; clone size: NA; CDR3 protein: CAWSVGGEAFF; CDR3 DNA: TGTGCCTGGAGTGTGGGGGGTGAAGCTTTCTTT
V gene: TRBV14; J gene: TRBJ1-1; D gene: TRBD1; clone size: NA; CDR3 protein: CASSQSDRGNTEAFF; CDR3 DNA: TGTGCCAGCAGCCAGTCAGACAGGGGGAACACTGAAGCTTTCTTT
V gene: TRBV7-3; J gene: TRBJ2-1; D gene: NA; clone size: NA; CDR3 protein: CASSPTREAYNEQFF; CDR3 DNA: TGTGCCAGCAGCCCCACCCGGGAAGCCTACAATGAGCAGTTCTTC
V gene: TRBV9; J gene: TRBJ2-5; D gene: TRBD1; clone size: NA; CDR3 protein: CASSGPGQGARETQYF; CDR3 DNA: TGTGCCAGCAGCGGACCGGGACAGGGGGCGCGAGAGACCCAGTACTTC
V gene: TRBV27; J gene: TRBJ2-3; D gene: TRBD2; clone size: few; CDR3 protein: CASRPSRGVSTDTQYF; CDR3 DNA: TGTGCCAGCAGGCCCTCCCGGGGGGTTAGCACAGATACGCAGTATTTT
V gene: TRBV7-2; J gene: TRBJ1-1; D gene: NA; clone size: NA; CDR3 protein: CASSPEVKQGEAFF; CDR3 DNA: TGTGCCAGCAGCCCCGAGGTGAAACAGGGTGAAGCTTTCTTT
V gene: TRBV27; J gene: TRBJ1-2; D gene: NA; clone size: NA; CDR3 protein: CASSSYPGSNYGYTF; CDR3 DNA: TGTGCCAGCAGTTCGTATCCGGGATCTAACTATGGCTACACCTTC
V gene: TRBV9; J gene: TRBJ1-4; D gene: NA; clone size: NA; CDR3 protein: CASSLLPGEKLFF; CDR3 DNA: TGTGCCAGCAGCCTCCTCCCGGGGGAAAAACTGTTTTTT
V gene: TRBV7-9; J gene: TRBJ1-2; D gene: TRBD1; clone size: NA; CDR3 protein: CASSPGGQGANYGYTF; CDR3 DNA: TGTGCCAGCAGCCCCGGAGGACAGGGAGCTAACTATGGCTACACCTTC
V gene: TRBV10-3; J gene: TRBJ1-1; D gene: TRBD1; clone size: NA; CDR3 protein: CAISAGTGNTEAFF; CDR3 DNA: TGTGCCATCAGTGCCGGGACAGGGAACACTGAAGCTTTCTTT
V gene: TRBV18; J gene: TRBJ1-3; D gene: NA; clone size: NA; CDR3 protein: CASSSESSGNTIYF; CDR3 DNA: TGTGCCAGCTCATCTGAGTCCTCTGGAAACACCATATATTTT
V gene: TRBV6-5; J gene: TRBJ1-6; D gene: TRBD1; clone size: NA; CDR3 protein: CASGELQGENSPLHF; CDR3 DNA: TGTGCCAGCGGCGAATTGCAGGGGGAAAATTCACCCCTCCACTTT
V gene: TRBV12-3/TRBV12-4; J gene: TRBJ2-7; D gene: NA; clone size: once; CDR3 protein: CASSLGLYEQYF; CDR3 DNA: TGTGCCAGCAGTTTAGGACTCTACGAGCAGTACTTC
V gene: TRBV7-9; J gene: TRBJ2-4; D gene: TRBD1; clone size: NA; CDR3 protein: CASSSTGIFEF; CDR3 DNA: TGTGCCAGCAGCTCGACAGGGATTTTCGAGTTC
V gene: TRBV5-5; J gene: TRBJ1-6; D gene: NA; clone size: NA; CDR3 protein: CASSSFRTDNSPLHF; CDR3 DNA: TGTGCCAGCAGCTCCTTTAGGACAGATAATTCACCCCTCCACTTT
V gene: TRBV6-2/TRBV6-3; J gene: TRBJ1-1; D gene: NA; clone size: NA; CDR3 protein: CASSAARDRSTEAFF; CDR3 DNA: TGTGCCAGCAGCGCCGCACGAGACAGGAGCACTGAAGCTTTCTTT
V gene: TRBV7-9; J gene: TRBJ2-1; D gene: NA; clone size: once; CDR3 protein: CASSLSSPQLAIPQFF; CDR3 DNA: TGTGCCAGCAGCTTAAGTTCCCCACAGCTTGCTATCCCTCAGTTCTTC
V gene: TRBV2; J gene: TRBJ2-5; D gene: TRBD2; clone size: NA; CDR3 protein: CASSEAPAGAGETQYF; CDR3 DNA: TGTGCCAGCAGTGAAGCCCCAGCGGGGGCCGGAGAGACCCAGTACTTC
V gene: TRBV14; J gene: TRBJ1-2; D gene: NA; clone size: NA; CDR3 protein: CASSQDVGGPYGYTF; CDR3 DNA: TGTGCCAGCAGCCAAGACGTGGGGGGTCCCTATGGCTACACCTTC
V gene: TRBV14; J gene: TRBJ2-7; D gene: TRBD2; clone size: NA; CDR3 protein: CASSPPAGGGQYF; CDR3 DNA: TGTGCCAGCAGCCCCCCCGCGGGAGGCGGGCAGTACTTC